What follows are 20 T cell receptor beta chains derived from one specimen sequenced in a study of cytomegalovirus exposure and HLA in healthy donors. Both 60 Vbeta primers and 13 Jbeta primers went into the PCR. The table came from immunoSEQ multiplex PCR; TCRdb's copy has only in-frame clones and leaves some out. The sample consists of about 63,000 clones, approximately 75% of them appearing once. The sequenced sample consisted of PBMCs. The receptors come from a man over 45 in good health and CMV-seropositive.

J is TRBJ1-2 and V is TRBV29-1, with D perhaps TRBD1 (5 bases). Germline assignment: CDR1 SQVTM and CDR2 ANQGSEA. CDR3 length: 15 residues. With 5 bases removed from V and 6 bases from J, the gap between germline ends came to 22 bases. Here the CDR3 DNA reads TGCAGCGTTTTCATCCCGGGGGTCATCGGGGATGGCTACACCTTC. Translation: CSVFIPGVIGDGYTF.

This clone was seen a handful of times. J is TRBJ1-5 and V is TRBV10-2; D remains ambiguous. Germline values: CDR1 WSHSY, CDR2 SAAADI. The V end was cut by 0 bases, the J end by 6 bases, with 9 bases between. The length of the CDR3 is 14 residues. CDR3 nucleotide sequence: TGCGCCAGCAGTGAGTCGAACGGGGTTCAGCCCCAGCATTTT. Protein product: CASSESNGVQPQHF.

The genes are TRBV11-2 and TRBJ1-2; 7 nucleotides line up with TRBD1. CDR1 and CDR2 (germline): SGHAT, FQNNGV. The CDR3 is 15 residues long. Unmatched junction bases numbered 10, after V lost 5 bases and J lost 4 bases. CDR3 bases: TGTGCCAGCAGCGGCTACCGACAGGGTCCCTATGGCTACACCTTC. As protein: CASSGYRQGPYGYTF.

This chain links TRBV9 with TRBJ2-1, with D tentatively TRBD2 (6 bases). The CDR3 is made up of 16 amino acids. Trimming stripped 4 bases from V and 4 bases from J, with 18 bases between. CDR1 is SGDLS, CDR2 YYNGEE, per germline. CDR3 DNA: TGTGCCAGCAGCCGAGGGACTCTGATTCCGTACAATGAGCAGTTCTTC. The encoded protein is CASSRGTLIPYNEQFF.

The gene calls are TRBV5-6 and TRBJ2-5; D may be TRBD2 (6 bases). V lost 3 bases, J lost 4 bases, and 16 bases lay in between. Germline V lookup: CDR1 SGHDT, CDR2 YYEEEE. This CDR3 spans 15 amino acids. CDR3: CASSSAGIRGETQYF. CDR3 bases: TGTGCCAGCAGCTCCGCGGGGATACGGGGAGAGACCCAGTACTTC.

On this clone: This sequence is one base from a far larger clone and is likely a read error. The chain carries TRBV11-2 and TRBJ1-1; TRBD1 agrees at 8 bases. This CDR3 comprises 15 residues. Germline CDR1 reads SGHAT; CDR2 reads FQNNGV. Here the CDR3 reads CASSHGQGENTDAFF. Written as DNA, the CDR3 is TGTGCCAGCAGCCACGGACAGGGCGAGAACACTGACGCTTTCTTT.

The chain has TRBV7-2 and TRBJ1-1, with 7 bases lining up with TRBD1. Germline V CDR1 and CDR2: SGHTA, FQGNSA. There are 14 residues in the CDR3. The V segment lost 8 bases and the J segment 4 bases; nucleotides outside the gene matches: 10. DNA of the CDR3: TGTGCCAGCTTAAGGGAGAGACAGGGCACTGAAGCTTTCTTT. Amino acids: CASLRERQGTEAFF.

The chain combines TRBV7-2 with TRBJ2-1; 7 bases fit TRBD2. The ends lost 5 bases at V and 2 bases at J; junction bases unmatched: 6. CDR3 length: 15 amino acids. Germline lookup yields CDR1 SGHTA and CDR2 FQGNSA. CDR3: CASSPPGLPYNEQFF. The CDR3 DNA sequence: TGTGCCAGCAGCCCTCCGGGACTACCCTACAATGAGCAGTTCTTC.

The chain uses TRBV18 and TRBJ2-5; D may be TRBD2 (6 bases). This CDR3 is 15 amino acids long. The V and J ends lost 3 bases and 10 bases respectively, with 21 bases between them. In germline, CDR1 is KGHSH, CDR2 LQKENI. In DNA form, the CDR3 reads TGTGCCAGCTCACCCCCTCTGGCGGGAATTGAGGTCCAGTACTTC. It yields the protein CASSPPLAGIEVQYF.

The chain uses TRBV7-8 and TRBJ2-7; D might be TRBD2 (5 bases). The CDR3 runs 15 residues. The germline CDR1 and CDR2 sequences are SGHVS and FQNEAQ. V dropped 1 base and J dropped 5 bases, with 15 bases sitting between them. This CDR3 is CASSLGFGGGHEQYF. The CDR3 DNA sequence: TGTGCCAGCAGCTTAGGATTTGGAGGTGGCCACGAGCAGTACTTC.

The chain carries TRBV18 and TRBJ1-1; TRBD1 is a possible D gene (5 bases). The CDR3 consists of 12 residues. V was shortened by 4 bases and J by 7 bases, with 10 bases between the two germline ends. Looked up from germline, CDR1 is KGHSH and CDR2 is LQKENI. CDR3 sequence (DNA): TGTGCCAGCTCACAACCACAGGTTGAAGCTTTCTTT. This encodes CASSQPQVEAFF.

The V gene is TRBV13, the J gene TRBJ2-5; D perhaps matches TRBD1 (6 bases). This CDR3 has 12 residues. CDR1 is PRHDT and CDR2 is FYEKMQ in the germline V gene (reference sequence). V lost 4 bases and J 5 bases, leaving 8 bases between the germline ends. For the CDR3, the DNA is TGTGCCAGCAGCTCTACAGGGGAGACCCAGTACTTC. It specifies CASSSTGETQYF.

The rearrangement uses TRBV10-3 and TRBJ1-1; a possible D gene is TRBD1 (5 bases). The V gene's germline CDR1 is ENHRY and CDR2 SYGVKD. The CDR3 extends over 15 amino acids. V was clipped by 0 bases and J by 0 bases, with 8 bases between them. CDR3 sequence reads: CAISESAGLNTEAFF. As DNA, the CDR3 is TGTGCCATCAGTGAGTCAGCGGGACTGAACACTGAAGCTTTCTTT.

This clone appeared a single time. J is TRBJ1-1 and V is TRBV30; possible D gene TRBD1, 6 bases. The CDR3 has 14 residues. Trimming pared 3 bases from V and 0 bases from J, leaving 11 bases between. CDR1 and CDR2 from the germline V gene are GTSNPN and SVGIG (reference sequence). Here the CDR3 reads CAWSDWGLNTEAFF. In DNA, the CDR3 is TGTGCCTGGAGCGACTGGGGGCTGAACACTGAAGCTTTCTTT. Filled out from reference TRBV30 and TRBJ1-1, the complete variable domain reads SQTIHQWPATLVQPVGSPLSLECTVEGTSNPNLYWYRQAAGRGLQLLFYSVGIGQISSEVPQNLSASRPQDRQFILSSKKLLLSDSGFYLCAWSDWGLNTEAFFGQGTRLTVV.

V gene TRBV7-9 combines with J gene TRBJ1-3; D is unresolved. The germline V and J ends were trimmed by 8 bases and 0 bases, with 8 bases remaining between them. Germline assignment: CDR1 SEHNR and CDR2 FQNEAQ (reference sequence). This CDR3 comprises 13 residues. CDR3 residues: CASYIASGNTIYF. The CDR3 DNA is TGTGCCAGCTACATAGCCTCTGGAAACACCATATATTTT.

The DNA for the CDR3 is TGTGCCAGCAGCCCCCGACTAGCGGTCTACGAGCAGTACTTC. It is translated as CASSPRLAVYEQYF. The chain links TRBV7-9 to TRBJ2-7; 9 bases line up with TRBD2. Germline trimming cut 5 bases from V and 3 bases from J; bases unmatched to any gene: 5. Germline CDR1 SEHNR, CDR2 FQNEAQ (reference sequence). The CDR3 has 14 amino acids.

The chain has TRBV7-2 and TRBJ2-7; tentatively, D is TRBD1 (6 bases). Deletions cut 5 bases from V and 4 bases from J, with 15 bases between. CDR1 and CDR2 from the germline V gene are SGHTA and FQGNSA. The CDR3 is made up of 14 amino acids. CDR3 sequence (DNA): TGTGCCAGCAGCGAAACGAGCAGGGGATACGAGCAGTACTTC. Amino acids: CASSETSRGYEQYF. The entire variable domain, with the rest obtained from reference TRBV7-2 and TRBJ2-7, is as follows: GAGVSQSPSNKVTEKGKDVELRCDPISGHTALYWYRQSLGQGLEFLIYFQGNSAPDKSGLPSDRFSAERTGGSVSTLTIQRTQQEDSAVYLCASSETSRGYEQYFGPGTRLTVT.

This clone was detected a few times. This chain links TRBV4-3 with TRBJ2-1, with D perhaps matching TRBD1 (6 bases). Per the germline V gene, CDR1 is LGHNA and CDR2 is YSLEER. This CDR3 contains 13 residues. V lost 4 bases and J 10 bases, leaving 14 bases between the germline ends. CDR3 nucleotide sequence: TGCGCCAGCAGCCCACGACAGGATAAAGAGCAGTTCTTC. Encoded protein: CASSPRQDKEQFF.

This clone was recorded a few times. The genes are TRBV6-5 and TRBJ1-1; unclear D gene. This CDR3 has 15 amino acids. Between the trimmed V and J ends, which lost 7 bases and 0 bases, there was a span of 15 bases. CDR1 and CDR2 (germline): MNHEY, SVGAGI. The CDR3 loop reads CASTYGSAMNTEAFF. The CDR3 DNA reads TGTGCCAGCACCTACGGTTCTGCCATGAACACTGAAGCTTTCTTT.

Written as DNA, the CDR3 is TGTGCCAGCAGCGTAGAAGCTCGGGGCTACACCTTC. It codes for CASSVEARGYTF. The rearrangement links TRBV9 to TRBJ1-2; the D is unclear. Trimming cost V 0 bases and J 8 bases, with 8 bases left between them. The length of the CDR3 is 12 residues. Germline V CDR1 and CDR2: SGDLS, YYNGEE.